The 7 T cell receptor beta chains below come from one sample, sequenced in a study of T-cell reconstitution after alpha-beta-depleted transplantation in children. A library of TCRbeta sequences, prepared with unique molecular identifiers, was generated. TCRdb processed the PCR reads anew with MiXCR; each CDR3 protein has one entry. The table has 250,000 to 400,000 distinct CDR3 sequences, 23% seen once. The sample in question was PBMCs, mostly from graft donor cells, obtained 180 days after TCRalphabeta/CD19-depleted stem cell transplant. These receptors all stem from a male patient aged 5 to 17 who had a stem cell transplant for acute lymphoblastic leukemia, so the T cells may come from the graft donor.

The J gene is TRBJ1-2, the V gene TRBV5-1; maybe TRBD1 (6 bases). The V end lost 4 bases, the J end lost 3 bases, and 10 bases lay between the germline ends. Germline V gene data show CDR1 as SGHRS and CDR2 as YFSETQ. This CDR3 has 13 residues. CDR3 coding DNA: TGCGCCAGCAGCCACCAGGGGCACTATGGCTACACCTTC. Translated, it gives CASSHQGHYGYTF.

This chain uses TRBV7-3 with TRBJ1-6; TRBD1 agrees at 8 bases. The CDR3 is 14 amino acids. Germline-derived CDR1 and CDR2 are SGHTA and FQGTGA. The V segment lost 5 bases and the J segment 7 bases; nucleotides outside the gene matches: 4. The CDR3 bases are TGTGCCAGCAGCCCAACAGGGGGGAATTCACCCCTCCACTTT. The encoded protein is CASSPTGGNSPLHF.

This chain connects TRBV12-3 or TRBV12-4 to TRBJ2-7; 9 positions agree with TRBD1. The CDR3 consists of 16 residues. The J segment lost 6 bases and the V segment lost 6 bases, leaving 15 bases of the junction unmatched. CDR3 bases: TGTGCCAGCAGGGGTGCACAGGGGGCCGGGGTCGGCGAGCAGTACTTC. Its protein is CASRGAQGAGVGEQYF.

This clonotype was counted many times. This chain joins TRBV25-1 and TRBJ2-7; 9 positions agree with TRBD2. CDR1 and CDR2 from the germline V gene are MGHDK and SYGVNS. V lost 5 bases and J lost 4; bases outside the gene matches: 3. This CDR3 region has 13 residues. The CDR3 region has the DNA TGTGCCAGCAGTAGCGGGGGGCGGTACGAGCAGTACTTC. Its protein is CASSSGGRYEQYF.

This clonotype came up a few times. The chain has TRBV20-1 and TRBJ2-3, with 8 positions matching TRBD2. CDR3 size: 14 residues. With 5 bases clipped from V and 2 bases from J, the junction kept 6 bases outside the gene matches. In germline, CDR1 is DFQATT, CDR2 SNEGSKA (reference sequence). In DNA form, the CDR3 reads TGCAGTGCTGACGTAGCGGGAATCACAGATACGCAGTATTTT. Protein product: CSADVAGITDTQYF.

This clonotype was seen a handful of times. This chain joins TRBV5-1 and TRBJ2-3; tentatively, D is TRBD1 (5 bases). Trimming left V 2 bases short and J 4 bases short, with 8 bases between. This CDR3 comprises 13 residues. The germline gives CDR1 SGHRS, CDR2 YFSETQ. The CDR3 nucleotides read TGCGCCAGCAGCTTCCAGGGCCCAGATACGCAGTATTTT. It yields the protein CASSFQGPDTQYF.

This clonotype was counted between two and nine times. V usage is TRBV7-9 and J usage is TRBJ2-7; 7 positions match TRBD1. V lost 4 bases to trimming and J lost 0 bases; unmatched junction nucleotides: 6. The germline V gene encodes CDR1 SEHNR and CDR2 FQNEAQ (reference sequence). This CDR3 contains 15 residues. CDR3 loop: CASSSDRDSSYEQYF. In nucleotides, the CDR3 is TGTGCCAGCAGCTCCGACCGGGACAGCTCCTACGAGCAGTACTTC.